A selection of T cell receptor beta chains follows, all from one sample in a study of shared clonotypes between healthy human individuals. Repertoires were generated with immunoSEQ multiplex PCR, while TCRdb's copy carries only in-frame clones and drops some. The repertoire includes over a million clones, 96% of them detected once, and approximately 1.1% sits in the top ten. Sequenced material: naive CD4+ T cells sorted from blood. The receptors were gathered from a young man in good health. Both conserved end residues are part of each CDR3. A D gene is named only where the DNA matches it firmly. The size of a clone is reported for some rows only, either as once, few or many, or as a class for expanded clones.

J: TRBJ2-2
V: TRBV7-3
D: NA
size: NA
CDR3: CASSLTSGLTGELFF
DNA: TGTGCCAGCAGCTTAACTAGCGGCCTCACCGGGGAGCTGTTTTTT

J: TRBJ2-3
V: TRBV7-2
D: NA
size: NA
CDR3: CASSLARGSTDTQYF
DNA: TGTGCCAGCAGCTTGGCCAGGGGAAGCACAGATACGCAGTATTTT

J: TRBJ2-1
V: TRBV5-6
D: TRBD2
size: NA
CDR3: CASSLAWGLVGDEQFF
DNA: TGTGCCAGCAGCTTGGCGTGGGGACTAGTAGGCGATGAGCAGTTCTTC

J: TRBJ1-3
V: TRBV10-1
D: NA
size: NA
CDR3: CARSPTGYSGNTIYF
DNA: TGCGCCAGATCCCCGACGGGATACTCTGGAAACACCATATATTTT

J: TRBJ1-5
V: TRBV27
D: NA
size: NA
CDR3: CASSLSRPGQNRNQPQHF
DNA: TGTGCCAGCAGTTTAAGCCGGCCCGGACAAAACCGCAATCAGCCCCAGCATTTT

J: TRBJ2-7
V: TRBV9
D: NA
size: NA
CDR3: CASSPRGKGYHEQYF
DNA: TGTGCCAGCAGCCCCCGAGGTAAAGGGTACCACGAGCAGTACTTC

J: TRBJ2-5
V: TRBV7-9
D: NA
size: NA
CDR3: CASSYGQLLQETQYF
DNA: TGTGCCAGCAGCTACGGACAGCTTCTCCAAGAGACCCAGTACTTC

J: TRBJ1-2
V: TRBV5-4
D: NA
size: NA
CDR3: CASSLEDSVGYTF
DNA: TGTGCCAGCAGCTTGGAGGACAGCGTAGGCTACACCTTC

J: TRBJ1-5
V: TRBV6-1
D: NA
size: NA
CDR3: CASGRGAQQPQHF
DNA: TGTGCCAGCGGACGGGGGGCCCAGCAGCCCCAGCATTTT

J: TRBJ2-5
V: TRBV5-1
D: TRBD2
size: NA
CDR3: CASSLRSSSGRETQYF
DNA: TGCGCCAGCAGCTTGCGTTCCTCTAGCGGGAGGGAGACCCAGTACTTC

J: TRBJ2-5
V: TRBV5-4
D: TRBD2
size: once
CDR3: CASSSAGGRKTQYF
DNA: TGTGCCAGCAGCTCAGCGGGAGGAAGGAAGACCCAGTACTTC

J: TRBJ2-3
V: TRBV19
D: NA
size: NA
CDR3: CATLGYRALADTQYF
DNA: TGTGCCACACTAGGGTACAGGGCGTTGGCAGATACGCAGTATTTT

J: TRBJ2-1
V: TRBV27
D: NA
size: NA
CDR3: CASSYGAVWNNEQFF
DNA: TGTGCCAGCAGTTACGGGGCGGTCTGGAACAATGAGCAGTTCTTC

J: TRBJ2-2
V: TRBV5-1
D: NA
size: NA
CDR3: CASSLETQGIGELFF
DNA: TGCGCCAGCAGCTTAGAAACACAGGGCATCGGGGAGCTGTTTTTT

J: TRBJ2-3
V: TRBV19
D: TRBD1
size: NA
CDR3: CASSRAGGDTQYF
DNA: TGTGCCAGTAGTCGGGCAGGGGGAGATACGCAGTATTTT

J: TRBJ2-1
V: TRBV11-3
D: NA
size: NA
CDR3: CASSFSFSSYNEQFF
DNA: TGTGCCAGCAGCTTTAGTTTCAGCTCCTACAATGAGCAGTTCTTC

J: TRBJ2-1
V: TRBV27
D: NA
size: NA
CDR3: CASSLLGGPTYNEQFF
DNA: TGTGCCAGCAGTTTATTAGGCGGGCCAACCTACAATGAGCAGTTCTTC

J: TRBJ2-1
V: TRBV4-3
D: NA
size: few
CDR3: CASSQAYRNEQFF
DNA: TGCGCCAGCAGCCAAGCGTATCGTAATGAGCAGTTCTTC

J: TRBJ1-2
V: TRBV29-1
D: NA
size: NA
CDR3: CSVEVPGLAYGYTF
DNA: TGCAGCGTTGAAGTCCCGGGTTTGGCCTATGGCTACACCTTC

J: TRBJ1-2
V: TRBV27
D: NA
size: NA
CDR3: CASSPRKGNYGYTF
DNA: TGTGCCAGCAGTCCGCGCAAAGGGAACTATGGCTACACCTTC

J: TRBJ2-5
V: TRBV5-5
D: NA
size: NA
CDR3: CASSLRLYQETQYF
DNA: TGTGCCAGCAGCTTGCGGCTGTACCAAGAGACCCAGTACTTC

J: TRBJ2-7
V: TRBV9
D: NA
size: few
CDR3: CASSVSFSYEQYF
DNA: TGTGCCAGCAGCGTATCCTTCTCCTACGAGCAGTACTTC

J: TRBJ2-2
V: TRBV7-8
D: TRBD2
size: NA
CDR3: CASSFRAGTRNTGELFF
DNA: TGTGCCAGCAGCTTTCGGGCCGGGACTAGGAACACCGGGGAGCTGTTTTTT

J: TRBJ2-2
V: TRBV28
D: NA
size: NA
CDR3: CASRRQGNTGELFF
DNA: TGTGCCAGCAGAAGACAAGGGAACACCGGGGAGCTGTTTTTT

J: TRBJ2-7
V: TRBV7-9
D: TRBD2
size: NA
CDR3: CASSLRGRGEGLSSYEQYF
DNA: TGTGCCAGCAGCTTACGAGGAAGAGGGGAGGGTTTGAGCTCCTACGAGCAGTACTTC

J: TRBJ1-1
V: TRBV19
D: NA
size: NA
CDR3: CASIGRGGTEAFF
DNA: TGTGCCAGTATTGGGAGAGGTGGCACTGAAGCTTTCTTT

J: TRBJ2-2
V: TRBV29-1
D: TRBD2
size: few
CDR3: CSVQKGPSGGNTGELFF
DNA: TGCAGCGTCCAAAAGGGGCCTAGCGGGGGTAACACCGGGGAGCTGTTTTTT

J: TRBJ1-4
V: TRBV30
D: NA
size: NA
CDR3: CAWSGDSYMEKLFF
DNA: TGTGCCTGGAGTGGAGACAGCTACATGGAAAAACTGTTTTTT

J: TRBJ2-7
V: TRBV19
D: TRBD1
size: NA
CDR3: CASSTLRTGLTYEQYF
DNA: TGTGCCAGTAGTACCCTCCGGACAGGACTGACCTACGAGCAGTACTTC

J: TRBJ1-4
V: TRBV19
D: TRBD1
size: once
CDR3: CASSMGQGDEKLFF
DNA: TGTGCCAGTAGTATGGGACAGGGTGACGAAAAACTGTTTTTT

J: TRBJ2-7
V: TRBV4-1
D: NA
size: NA
CDR3: CASSQKQDGTKSYEQYF
DNA: TGCGCCAGCAGCCAAAAACAAGACGGGACGAAGAGCTACGAGCAGTACTTC

J: TRBJ2-1
V: TRBV19
D: NA
size: NA
CDR3: CASSITGGGEQFF
DNA: TGTGCCAGTAGTATAACCGGAGGAGGTGAGCAGTTCTTC